This T cell receptor (beta chain) is from a study of vaccination and CD4 T cells after COVID-19. Study-wide context: Convalescent donors totaled six males and four females, including two who were Hispanic. Cultures designated as controls were supplied with a CEFX pool, an HIV-1 Nef pool, or no peptide.

Once obtained from cultured CD4+ T cells, the DNA was sequenced using the Oncomine TCR Beta short-read assay. Genomic DNA was drawn out of CD4+ T cells grown in culture. MiXCR was run by TCRdb on the PCR reads, yielding one entry per CDR3 protein. The sample includes under 11,000 distinct CDR3 sequences, 40% of them seen just once. V was shortened by 6 bases and J by 6 bases, with 11 bases between the two germline ends. CDR3 size: 12 residues. Germline CDR1 is SNHLY and CDR2 is FYNNEI. Stated treatment: roughly nine-day PBMC culture with coronavirus spike peptide pools or control peptides (ViraFEST assay). During the years 2011-2018, before the COVID-19 pandemic, the unexposed donor's CD4+ T cells were collected. TCRs were sequenced by ViraFEST after antigen-specific T cells had been expanded with peptide pools. Turning to this clonotype: The antigen is unknown.

Input material: CD4+ T cells from blood, cultured in vitro. This receptor was obtained from a human donor in good health. The chain carries TRBV2 and TRBJ1-2; TRBD1 is a possible D gene (5 bases). The CDR3 reads CASRDVRDGYTF. DNA for the CDR3: TGTGCCAGCAGGGACGTCAGGGATGGCTACACCTTC.